A selection of T cell receptor beta chains follows, all from one sample in a study of long-term antiretroviral therapy in people with HIV. The assay was immunoSEQ multiplex PCR, and TCRdb's table has in-frame clones only and misses some. The sample carries around 16,000 clones, 77% recorded once. This specimen consisted of unsorted PBMCs, obtained 2.1 years after starting antiretroviral therapy. These receptors were collected from a man in his forties with HIV. The CDR3 runs from the conserved cysteine through the conserved F or W. Fields, in order: J gene, V gene, CDR3 protein.

TRBJ1-6	TRBV19	CASSMREGNSPLHF
TRBJ2-7	TRBV25-1	CASTSGGHYEQYF
TRBJ2-1	TRBV18	CASSPVGGANEQFF
TRBJ1-1	TRBV4-1	CASSQRGSGLNTEAFF
TRBJ2-7	TRBV19	CASSGLTGSEQYF
TRBJ1-4	TRBV30	CAWGTGTNEKLFF
TRBJ1-2	TRBV5-1	CASSLTGPVHLYGYTF
TRBJ1-6	TRBV27	CASSLSYQGGNSPLHF
TRBJ1-5	TRBV10-3	CAISETRGNQPQHF
TRBJ2-3	TRBV7-9	CASSLQDTQYF
TRBJ1-2	TRBV6-5	CASSLDRGNYGYTF
TRBJ1-2	TRBV6-6	CASTLGAVGYTF
TRBJ1-6	TRBV19	CASSVPGLNSPLHF
TRBJ2-4	TRBV6-1	CASSEDYPGKNIQYF
TRBJ2-3	TRBV5-4	CASSSPGVTDTQYF
TRBJ2-3	TRBV13	CASSPGLAGGAGRLDTQYF
TRBJ1-1	TRBV5-1	CASSGQGPWDTEAFF
TRBJ1-4	TRBV5-1	CASSPGYGGLDEKLFF
TRBJ1-3	TRBV9	CASRAVSGNTIYF
TRBJ2-7	TRBV18	CASSLSGASYEQYF
TRBJ1-5	TRBV4-1	CASSQVDSSNQPQHF
TRBJ2-7	TRBV10-1	CASSEGQGAYEQYF
TRBJ1-4	TRBV30	CAWSPPRDLGLFF
TRBJ1-5	TRBV5-6	CASSWGQENQPQHF
TRBJ1-5	TRBV6-1	CASSEAGAENQPQHF
TRBJ1-5	TRBV30	CAWSVPGQGGPRNQPQHF
TRBJ2-7	TRBV29-1	CSVGAGGVEQYF
TRBJ1-6	TRBV7-9	CASSLDPVLSSYNSPLHF
TRBJ1-1	TRBV7-6	CASSLEGTGLFEAFF
TRBJ2-7	TRBV5-6	CASSLGQGGYEQYF
TRBJ2-3	TRBV19	CASSIAGEDTQYF
TRBJ2-3	TRBV13	CASSTLAGAYTQYF
TRBJ2-7	TRBV5-1	CASSLEGGVVDEQYF
TRBJ2-7	TRBV27	CASSLTSPYEQYF
TRBJ2-7	TRBV6-6	CASSPGGEQYF
TRBJ2-3	TRBV10-3	CAISESGKTVLGTDTQYF
TRBJ1-2	TRBV19	CASSVGVNYGYTF
TRBJ2-1	TRBV12-5	CASGLLPRGYNEQFF
TRBJ2-7	TRBV27	CASSFGSRYEQYF
TRBJ1-2	TRBV5-1	CASSLEINYGYTF
TRBJ1-5	TRBV5-8	CASGARYNQPQHF
TRBJ2-1	TRBV27	CASSLTSGGPYNEQFF
TRBJ2-1	TRBV5-1	CASSWSSGGRNEQFF
TRBJ2-7	TRBV18	CASSPRQATSYEQYF
TRBJ1-2	TRBV14	CASSQDGGQAYGYTF
TRBJ1-1	TRBV30	CAWSVLKTEAFF